Here is one TCR beta chain with its context. This sample was taken from a study of blood T cell repertoires in COVID-19. In the study overall: Italy, Spain and the United States were the sources of the convalescent and acute COVID-19 samples.

Original processing notes: Estimates of nucleated cell counts were drawn from the amplification of reference gene primers. Generated by immunoSEQ multiplex PCR, the TCRdb table keeps only in-frame clones and is missing some. V and J calls and clone size are given by that table; D and trimming were obtained from the DNA. Of 300,000 to 350,000 clones listed, roughly 90% are singletons. This CDR3 has 14 amino acids. Germline V gives CDR1 MDHEN, CDR2 SYDVKM. V lost 3 bases and J lost 5, with 13 bases in between. The clonotype was recovered from a young man with active or convalescent COVID-19. This rearrangement joins TRBV28 to TRBJ1-1, with D perhaps matching TRBD1 (5 bases). Sequenced sample: peripheral blood. CDR3 sequence reads: CASSLLAGITEAFF. As DNA, the CDR3 is TGTGCCAGCAGTTTGTTGGCAGGGATAACTGAAGCTTTCTTT.